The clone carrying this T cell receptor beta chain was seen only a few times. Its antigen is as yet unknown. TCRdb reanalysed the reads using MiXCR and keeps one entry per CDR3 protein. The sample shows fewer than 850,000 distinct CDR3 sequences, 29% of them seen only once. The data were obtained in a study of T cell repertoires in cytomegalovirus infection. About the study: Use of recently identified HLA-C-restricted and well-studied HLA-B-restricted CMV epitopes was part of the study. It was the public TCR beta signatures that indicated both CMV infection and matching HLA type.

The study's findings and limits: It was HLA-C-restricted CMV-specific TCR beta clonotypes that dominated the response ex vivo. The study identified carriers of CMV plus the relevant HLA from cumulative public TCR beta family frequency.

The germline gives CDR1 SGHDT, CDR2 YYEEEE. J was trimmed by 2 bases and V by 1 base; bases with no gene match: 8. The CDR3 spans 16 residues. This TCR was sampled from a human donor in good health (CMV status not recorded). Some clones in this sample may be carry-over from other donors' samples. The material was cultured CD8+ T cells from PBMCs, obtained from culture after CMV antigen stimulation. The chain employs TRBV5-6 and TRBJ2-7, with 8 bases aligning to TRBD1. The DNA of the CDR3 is TGTGCCAGCAGCTTGTTCCCAGGGGGCGTCCCCTACGAGCAGTACTTC. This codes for CASSLFPGGVPYEQYF.